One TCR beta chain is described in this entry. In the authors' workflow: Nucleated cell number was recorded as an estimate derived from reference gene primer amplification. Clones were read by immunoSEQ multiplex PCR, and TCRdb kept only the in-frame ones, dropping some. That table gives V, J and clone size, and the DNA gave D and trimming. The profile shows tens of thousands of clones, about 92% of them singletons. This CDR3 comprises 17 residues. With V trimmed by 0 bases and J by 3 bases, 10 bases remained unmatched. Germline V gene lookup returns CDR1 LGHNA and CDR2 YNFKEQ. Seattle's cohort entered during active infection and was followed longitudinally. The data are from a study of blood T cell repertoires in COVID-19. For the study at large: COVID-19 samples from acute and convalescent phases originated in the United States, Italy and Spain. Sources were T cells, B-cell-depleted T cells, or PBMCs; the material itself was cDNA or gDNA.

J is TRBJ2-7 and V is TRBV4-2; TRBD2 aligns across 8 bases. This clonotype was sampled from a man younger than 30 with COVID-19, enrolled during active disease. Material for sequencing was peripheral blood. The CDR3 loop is CASSQDTPGGEHYEQYF. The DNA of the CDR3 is TGTGCCAGCAGCCAAGATACCCCGGGAGGGGAGCACTACGAGCAGTACTTC.